Following are 31 T cell receptor beta chains from one sample sequenced in a study of cytomegalovirus exposure and HLA in healthy donors. Researchers ran the PCR with 60 Vbeta and 13 Jbeta primers. TCRdb's copy holds only in-frame clones and misses some; the assay was immunoSEQ multiplex PCR. Among some 140,000 clones listed, about 66% were seen once. Sequences were obtained from PBMCs. These receptors all come from a human donor in good health.

This chain links TRBV27 with TRBJ2-2; D is undetermined. The V gene's germline CDR1 is MNHEY and CDR2 SMNVEV (reference sequence). The CDR3 is 15 amino acids. V lost 3 bases to trimming and J lost 3 bases, with 11 bases between them. CDR3 sequence reads: CASSFMGRYTGELFF. The CDR3 DNA reads as TGTGCCAGCAGTTTCATGGGCAGGTACACCGGGGAGCTGTTTTTT.

This chain uses TRBV11-2 with TRBJ1-3; D perhaps matches TRBD1 (6 bases). The CDR3 covers 16 residues. Trimming removed 4 bases at V and 2 bases at J, with 15 bases between. In germline, CDR1 is SGHAT, CDR2 FQNNGV. CDR3 sequence (DNA): TGTGCCAGCAGCTCCCTCAGGGGAAGCGCTGGAAACACCATATATTTT. Its translation is CASSSLRGSAGNTIYF.

The chain joins TRBV11-3 to TRBJ2-7; D is perhaps TRBD1 (5 bases). The CDR3 spans 13 residues. V was clipped by 4 bases and J by 6 bases, with 13 bases between them. Germline V CDR1 and CDR2: SGHNT, YENEEA. The CDR3 spells CASSSARQGEQYF. The CDR3 region has the DNA TGTGCCAGCAGCTCCGCCCGGCAGGGCGAGCAGTACTTC.

The rearrangement joins TRBV18 to TRBJ1-4; D unresolved. V gave up 1 base and J gave up 4 bases, with 16 bases separating them. Per germline, CDR1 KGHSH and CDR2 LQKENI. There are 17 residues in the CDR3. CDR3: CASSPRAAGDNNEKLFF. As DNA, the CDR3 is TGTGCCAGCTCACCACGTGCCGCAGGCGACAATAATGAAAAACTGTTTTTT.

The CDR3 DNA is TGTGCCAGCAGCTCGACTAGGGGTTCGGAGACCCAGTACTTC. Encoded protein: CASSSTRGSETQYF. The rearrangement links TRBV7-8 to TRBJ2-5, with D possibly TRBD2 on 6 matching bases. V was clipped by 4 bases and J by 5 bases, with 14 bases between them. Looked up from germline, CDR1 is SGHVS and CDR2 is FQNEAQ. This CDR3 spans 14 amino acids.

The J gene is TRBJ1-5, the V gene TRBV12-5; D is ambiguous. V gave up 5 bases and J gave up 0 bases, with 5 bases separating them. Germline V gene lookup returns CDR1 LGHNT and CDR2 FRNRAP. The CDR3 length is 13 residues. The DNA of the CDR3 is TGTGCTAGTGGTCGAGATAGCAATCAGCCCCAGCATTTT. It yields the protein CASGRDSNQPQHF.

This chain connects TRBV11-2 to TRBJ2-1; possibly TRBD2 for D (6 bases). The CDR3 spans 19 residues. V lost 1 base to trimming and J lost 6 bases, with 25 bases between them. CDR1 is SGHAT and CDR2 is FQNNGV in the germline V gene. The CDR3 here is CASSLVRRLVKGLLNEQFF. In DNA, the CDR3 is TGTGCCAGCAGCTTAGTTCGAAGACTAGTTAAGGGCCTCCTCAATGAGCAGTTCTTC.

Written as DNA, the CDR3 is TGCGCCAGCAGCTTGGGGACAGGGGGGCGGGATAATGAGCAGTTCTTC. Translating gives CASSLGTGGRDNEQFF. The genes are TRBV5-1 and TRBJ2-1, with TRBD1 matching over 10 bases. The V and J ends lost 0 bases and 7 bases, in that order; junction bases with no gene match: 7. CDR3 size: 16 residues. Germline V gene sequence: CDR1 SGHRS, CDR2 YFSETQ.

The CDR3 coding sequence is TGTGCCAGCAGTGACGGGAGGGACAGGGGAACACAGTATTTT. Its translation is CASSDGRDRGTQYF. The V and J genes are TRBV2 and TRBJ2-3, with 10 bases matching TRBD1. Germline CDR1 SNHLY, CDR2 FYNNEI. The V and J ends lost 3 bases and 12 bases, in that order; junction bases with no gene match: 9. The CDR3 consists of 14 residues.

The V call is TRBV7-5, the J call TRBJ2-5; the table's D gene call, TRBD1, was not cross checked with the DNA. TRBV7-5 is termed a pseudogene. The CDR3 covers 14 residues. The CDR3 region is CVRSSGQDRETQYF. The CDR3 bases are TGTGTCAGAAGCTCGGGACAGGACAGGGAGACCCAGTACTTC.

This chain links TRBV5-4 with TRBJ1-5, with D perhaps matching TRBD1 (5 bases). Trimming left V 5 bases short and J 0 bases short, with 18 bases between. The CDR3 is 17 residues long. The V gene's germline CDR1 is SGHNT and CDR2 YYREEE (reference sequence). CDR3 residues: CASSGGSGGDSNQPQHF. CDR3 sequence (DNA): TGTGCCAGCAGTGGGGGGTCGGGAGGGGATAGCAATCAGCCCCAGCATTTT.

CDR3 nucleotides: TGTGCCAGCAGCCCCGACAGGGTCAACGAGCAGTACTTC. This sequence encodes CASSPDRVNEQYF. The chain recombines TRBV28 with TRBJ2-7; TRBD1 agrees at 7 bases. Per germline, CDR1 MDHEN and CDR2 SYDVKM. The CDR3 has 13 amino acids. V lost 6 bases and J lost 5; bases outside the gene matches: 7.

The chain joins TRBV19 to TRBJ2-2, with 11 positions matching TRBD2. The CDR3 extends over 19 amino acids. Germline assignment: CDR1 LNHDA and CDR2 SQIVND (reference sequence). The CDR3 loop is CVTGGSRPVAGGRNGELFF. The CDR3 DNA reads as TGTGTCACGGGGGGGAGTCGGCCCGTAGCGGGAGGGCGTAACGGGGAGCTGTTTTTT.

V is TRBV28 and J is TRBJ2-3; no clear D gene. Germline V gene data show CDR1 as MDHEN and CDR2 as SYDVKM. V was clipped by 1 base and J by 0 bases, with 14 bases between them. The CDR3 sequence is 17 residues long. As DNA, the CDR3 is TGTGCCAGCAGTTTATCCCCGATTCCAACTAGCACAGATACGCAGTATTTT. Its protein product is CASSLSPIPTSTDTQYF.

This clone has more than one count but fewer than ten. CDR3 nucleotide sequence: TGTGCCAGAAGCTTTGGCCCAGGGATCTACGAGCAGTACTTC. Translating it yields CARSFGPGIYEQYF. This chain joins TRBV5-3 and TRBJ2-7; TRBD1 might be the D (5 bases). TRBV5-3 is labeled an ORF, and its function is uncertain. Trimming removed 2 bases from V and 3 bases from J, with 12 bases in between. The length of the CDR3 is 14 residues.

This chain joins TRBV5-4 and TRBJ2-7; D is perhaps TRBD2 (5 bases). CDR1 is SGHNT and CDR2 is YYREEE in the germline V gene (reference sequence). The V end lost 0 bases, the J end lost 1 base, and 14 bases lay between the germline ends. The CDR3 runs 16 residues. CDR3 sequence (DNA): TGTGCCAGCAGCTTGGGGGGTAGCGCCACATCCTACGAGCAGTACTTC. This codes for CASSLGGSATSYEQYF.

V usage is TRBV15 and J usage is TRBJ2-7; 8 positions agree with TRBD1. This CDR3 comprises 17 residues. Germline CDR1 is LNHNV and CDR2 is YYDKDF (reference sequence). V was pared by 0 bases and J by 5 bases, with 12 bases of the junction left unmatched. CDR3 bases: TGTGCCACCAGCAGAGATACTTGGACAGGGCGAGTGGACGAGCAGTACTTC. Its protein is CATSRDTWTGRVDEQYF.

V and J are TRBV6-5 and TRBJ1-2; D not certain. Germline CDR1 and CDR2: MNHEY and SVGAGI. CDR3 length: 13 amino acids. V lost 5 bases and J lost 4, with 11 bases in between. DNA for the CDR3: TGTGCCAGCAGTAGAACTACGAGCTATGGCTACACCTTC. Residues: CASSRTTSYGYTF.

This clone occurred a few times. The rearrangement uses TRBV5-4 and TRBJ2-5; D gene uncertain. The CDR3 length is 14 residues. Trimming removed 0 bases at V and 2 bases at J, with 8 bases between. From germline, CDR1 is SGHNT and CDR2 YYREEE (reference sequence). The CDR3 DNA reads TGTGCCAGCAGCTTGGCTTCTAGTCAAGAGACCCAGTACTTC. Translating gives CASSLASSQETQYF.

The rearrangement links TRBV7-2 to TRBJ1-5, with TRBD1 matching 8 bases. The V segment lost 2 bases and the J segment 2 bases; nucleotides outside the gene matches: 11. CDR1 is SGHTA and CDR2 is FQGNSA in the germline V gene. This CDR3 has 18 amino acids. The CDR3 loop is CASSLSGQGAGGNQPQHF. As DNA, the CDR3 is TGTGCCAGCAGCTTATCGGGCCAGGGGGCCGGTGGCAATCAGCCCCAGCATTTT.

The chain employs TRBV5-4 and TRBJ2-2; a possible D gene is TRBD1 (5 bases). The V end was cut by 0 bases, the J end by 6 bases, with 15 bases between. The CDR3 covers 16 residues. The germline gives CDR1 SGHNT, CDR2 YYREEE (reference sequence). CDR3 in DNA: TGTGCCAGCAGCTTGGCAGGGCCCGCGAGTGCCGGGGAGCTGTTTTTT. It encodes CASSLAGPASAGELFF.

The CDR3 reads CASASSGRDYEQYF. The CDR3 bases are TGTGCCAGCGCTTCTAGCGGGAGAGACTACGAGCAGTACTTC. The rearrangement links TRBV28 to TRBJ2-7; TRBD2 matches 10 bases. The junction had 7 bases not matched to a gene; V was cut back by 8 bases and J by 3 bases. The length of the CDR3 is 14 residues. From germline, CDR1 is MDHEN and CDR2 SYDVKM.

V is TRBV15 and J is TRBJ2-1; 12 bases are shared with TRBD2. The CDR3 covers 14 residues. In germline, CDR1 is LNHNV, CDR2 YYDKDF (reference sequence). V lost 1 base to trimming and J lost 9 bases; unmatched junction nucleotides: 1. The CDR3 nucleotides read TGTGCCACCAGCAGAGTACTAGCGGGAGGTGAGCAGTTCTTC. It codes for CATSRVLAGGEQFF.

The chain uses TRBV11-3 and TRBJ2-1; TRBD2 might be the D (5 bases). The germline gives CDR1 SGHNT, CDR2 YENEEA. V was pared by 1 base and J by 9 bases, with 13 bases between. The CDR3 is 14 amino acids. The CDR3 reads CASSLVGGRGEQFF. Written as DNA, the CDR3 is TGTGCCAGCAGCTTAGTAGGCGGTCGGGGTGAGCAGTTCTTC.

The rearrangement joins TRBV14 to TRBJ2-5; D possibly corresponds to TRBD1 (6 bases). V was shortened by 1 base and J by 8 bases, with 8 bases between the two germline ends. CDR3 length equals 12 residues. The V gene's germline CDR1 is SGHDN and CDR2 FVKESK. CDR3 DNA sequence: TGTGCCAGCAGCCAAGTGGGACAAACCCAGTACTTC. Protein sequence: CASSQVGQTQYF. Full variable domain (rest looked up from reference TRBV14 and TRBJ2-5): EAGVTQFPSHSVIEKGQTVTLRCDPISGHDNLYWYRRVMGKEIKFLLHFVKESKQDESGMPNNRFLAERTGGTYSTLKVQPAELEDSGVYFCASSQVGQTQYFGPGTRLLVL.

This rearrangement joins TRBV5-6 to TRBJ2-1, with 7 nucleotides matching TRBD2. CDR3 length: 17 amino acids. CDR1 and CDR2 (germline): SGHDT, YYEEEE. The junction had 9 bases not matched to a gene; V was cut back by 3 bases and J by 0 bases. The CDR3 sequence: CASSSGGSGVSYNEQFF. The DNA of the CDR3 is TGTGCCAGCAGCTCGGGCGGGAGCGGAGTCTCCTACAATGAGCAGTTCTTC. Drawing the rest from reference TRBV5-6 and TRBJ2-1, the complete variable domain is DAGVTQSPTHLIKTRGQQVTLRCSPKSGHDTVSWYQQALGQGPQFIFQYYEEEERQRGNFPDRFSGHQFPNYSSELNVNALLLGDSALYLCASSSGGSGVSYNEQFFGPGTRLTVL.

The chain employs TRBV25-1 and TRBJ1-5; D uncertain. V shed 1 base and J shed 3 bases, with 10 bases lying between them. In germline, CDR1 is MGHDK, CDR2 SYGVNS. The CDR3 runs 15 residues. CDR3 in amino acids: CASSELSGFNQPQHF. The CDR3 nucleotides are TGTGCCAGCAGTGAATTATCGGGGTTCAATCAGCCCCAGCATTTT.

The rearrangement uses TRBV6-5 and TRBJ1-2; D call uncertain. Looked up from germline, CDR1 is MNHEY and CDR2 is SVGAGI. Trimming pared 5 bases from V and 5 bases from J, leaving 12 bases between. The CDR3 is 13 amino acids. The CDR3 region is CASSRTGVYGYTF. Written as DNA, the CDR3 is TGTGCCAGCAGTCGGACTGGGGTGTATGGCTACACCTTC.

This clone was counted once. The V gene is TRBV5-1, the J gene TRBJ2-2; TRBD2 matches at 7 bases. The CDR3 spans 16 residues. V gave up 1 base and J gave up 3 bases; unmatched junction bases: 6. CDR1 SGHRS and CDR2 YFSETQ come from the germline V gene. This CDR3 reads CASSLSSSGYTGELFF. The DNA of the CDR3 is TGCGCCAGCAGCTTGTCGTCTAGCGGATACACCGGGGAGCTGTTTTTT.

The J gene is TRBJ2-3, the V gene TRBV27, with D perhaps matching TRBD1 (5 bases). V was trimmed by 5 bases and J by 4 bases, leaving 13 bases between them. This CDR3 region has 14 residues. In germline, CDR1 is MNHEY, CDR2 SMNVEV (reference sequence). CDR3 in DNA: TGTGCCAGCAGTCCGTTCCTAGGGGCAGATACGCAGTATTTT. Translating gives CASSPFLGADTQYF.

The V call is TRBV5-1, the J call TRBJ1-2; D uncertain. This CDR3 is 13 amino acids long. V was pared by 1 base and J by 0 bases, with 4 bases between. The germline gives CDR1 SGHRS, CDR2 YFSETQ. CDR3 nucleotides: TGCGCCAGCAGCTTGACAGCTAACTATGGCTACACCTTC. As protein: CASSLTANYGYTF. The full variable domain, rest sourced from reference TRBV5-1 and TRBJ1-2, is KAGVTQTPRYLIKTRGQQVTLSCSPISGHRSVSWYQQTPGQGLQFLFEYFSETQRNKGNFPGRFSGRQFSNSRSEMNVSTLELGDSALYLCASSLTANYGYTFGSGTRLTVV.